One sample yielded the 2 T cell receptor beta chains listed below, sequenced in a study of cytomegalovirus exposure and HLA in healthy donors. The primer mix had 60 Vbeta and 13 Jbeta primers. Sequencing used immunoSEQ multiplex PCR; TCRdb keeps in-frame clones, though not all of them. The sample contains 75,000 to 90,000 clones, roughly 80% of which appear only once. Material: PBMCs. These receptors came from a human donor in good health.

This clone appeared once. This chain uses TRBV7-9 with TRBJ2-7; weak D call: TRBD1 (5 bases). Germline CDR1 and CDR2: SEHNR and FQNEAQ (reference sequence). Trimming removed 5 bases from V and 6 bases from J, with 17 bases in between. This CDR3 region has 14 residues. For the CDR3, the DNA is TGTGCCAGCAGCCCCGACTCAGGGTTTGGCGAGCAGTACTTC. Protein product: CASSPDSGFGEQYF.

This chain joins TRBV10-2 and TRBJ1-4, with D unclear. The CDR3 is 14 amino acids. V was shortened by 0 bases and J by 8 bases, with 10 bases between the two germline ends. Germline CDR1 and CDR2: WSHSY and SAAADI. In DNA, the CDR3 is TGCGCCAGCAGTGAGTCGGGTAGCCGGGAAAAACTGTTTTTT. Its protein is CASSESGSREKLFF.